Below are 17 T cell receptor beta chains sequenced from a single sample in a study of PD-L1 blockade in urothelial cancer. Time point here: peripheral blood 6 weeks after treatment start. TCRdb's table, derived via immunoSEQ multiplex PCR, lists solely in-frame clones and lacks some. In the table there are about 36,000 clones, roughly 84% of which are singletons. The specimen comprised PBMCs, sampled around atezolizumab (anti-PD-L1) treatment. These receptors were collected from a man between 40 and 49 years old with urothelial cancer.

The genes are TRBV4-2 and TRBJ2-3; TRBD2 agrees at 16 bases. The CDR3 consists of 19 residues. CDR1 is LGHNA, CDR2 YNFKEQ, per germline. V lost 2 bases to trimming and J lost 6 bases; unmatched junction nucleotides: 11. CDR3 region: CASSQRPGLAGGRGDTQYF. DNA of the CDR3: TGTGCCAGCAGCCAAAGACCGGGACTAGCGGGAGGGCGGGGGGATACGCAGTATTTT.

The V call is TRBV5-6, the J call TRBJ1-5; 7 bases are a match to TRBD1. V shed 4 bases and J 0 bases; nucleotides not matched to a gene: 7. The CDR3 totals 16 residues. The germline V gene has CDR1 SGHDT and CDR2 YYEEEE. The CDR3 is CASSLWTGYSNQPQHF. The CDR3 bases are TGTGCCAGCAGCCTATGGACAGGTTATAGCAATCAGCCCCAGCATTTT.

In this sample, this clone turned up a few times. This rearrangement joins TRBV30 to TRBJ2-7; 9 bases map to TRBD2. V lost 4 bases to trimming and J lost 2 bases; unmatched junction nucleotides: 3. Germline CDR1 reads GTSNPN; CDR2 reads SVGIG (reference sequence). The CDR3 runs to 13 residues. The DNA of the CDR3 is TGTGCCTGGATGAAGCGGGAGGCCTACGAGCAGTACTTC. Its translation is CAWMKREAYEQYF.

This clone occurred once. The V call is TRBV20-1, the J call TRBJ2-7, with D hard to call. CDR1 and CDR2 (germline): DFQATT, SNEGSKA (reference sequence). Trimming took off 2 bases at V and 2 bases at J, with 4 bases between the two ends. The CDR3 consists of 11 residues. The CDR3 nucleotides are TGCAGTGCTAGATCTGCCTACGAGCAGTACTTC. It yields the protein CSARSAYEQYF.

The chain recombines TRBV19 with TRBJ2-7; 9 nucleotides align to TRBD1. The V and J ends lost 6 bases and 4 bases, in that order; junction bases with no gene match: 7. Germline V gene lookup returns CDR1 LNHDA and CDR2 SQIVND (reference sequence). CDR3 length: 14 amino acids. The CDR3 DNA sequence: TGTGCCAGTAGCCCGGGACAGGGTATGTACGAGCAGTACTTC. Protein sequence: CASSPGQGMYEQYF.

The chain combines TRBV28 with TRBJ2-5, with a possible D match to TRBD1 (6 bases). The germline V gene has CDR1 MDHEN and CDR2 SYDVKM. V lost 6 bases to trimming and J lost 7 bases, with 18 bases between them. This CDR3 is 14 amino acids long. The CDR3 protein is CASRGGGMFGTQYF. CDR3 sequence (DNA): TGTGCCAGCAGAGGGGGTGGAATGTTTGGGACCCAGTACTTC.

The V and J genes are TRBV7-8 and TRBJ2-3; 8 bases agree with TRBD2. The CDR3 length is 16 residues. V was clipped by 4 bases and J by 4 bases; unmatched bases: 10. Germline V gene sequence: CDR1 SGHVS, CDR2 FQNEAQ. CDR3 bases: TGTGCCAGCAGCTATACAGGAAGCGGGAGTGCAGATACGCAGTATTTT. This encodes CASSYTGSGSADTQYF.

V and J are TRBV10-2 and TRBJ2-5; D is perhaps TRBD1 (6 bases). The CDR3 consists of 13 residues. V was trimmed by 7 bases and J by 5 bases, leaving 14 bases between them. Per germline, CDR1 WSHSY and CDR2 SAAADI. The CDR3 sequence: CASTAGVGETQYF. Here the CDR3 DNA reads TGCGCCAGCACGGCAGGGGTGGGCGAGACCCAGTACTTC.

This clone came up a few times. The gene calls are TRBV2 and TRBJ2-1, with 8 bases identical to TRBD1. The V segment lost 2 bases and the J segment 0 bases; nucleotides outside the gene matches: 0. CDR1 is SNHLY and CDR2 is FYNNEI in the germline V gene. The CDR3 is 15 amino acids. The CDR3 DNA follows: TGTGCCAGCAGTGAAACAGGGGGCTCCTACAATGAGCAGTTCTTC. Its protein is CASSETGGSYNEQFF.

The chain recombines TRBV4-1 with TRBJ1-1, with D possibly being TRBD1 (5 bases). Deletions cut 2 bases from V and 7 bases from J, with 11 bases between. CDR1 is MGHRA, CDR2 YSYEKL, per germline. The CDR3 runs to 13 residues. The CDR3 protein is CASSQQGRNEAFF. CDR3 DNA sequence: TGCGCCAGCAGCCAACAGGGTAGGAATGAAGCTTTCTTT.

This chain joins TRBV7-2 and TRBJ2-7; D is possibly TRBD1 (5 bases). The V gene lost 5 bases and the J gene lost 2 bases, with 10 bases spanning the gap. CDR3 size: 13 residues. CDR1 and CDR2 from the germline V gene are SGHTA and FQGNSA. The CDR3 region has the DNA TGTGCCAGCAGCGTCAAACAGGCCTACGAGCAGTACTTC. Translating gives CASSVKQAYEQYF.

CDR3 loop: CASSQDPQGAQGNTIYF. The CDR3 DNA is TGCGCCAGCAGCCAAGATCCCCAGGGGGCGCAGGGAAACACCATATATTTT. This chain joins TRBV4-1 and TRBJ1-3; 8 bases are a match to TRBD1. Per germline, CDR1 MGHRA and CDR2 YSYEKL. V shed 0 bases and J 4 bases; nucleotides not matched to a gene: 8. This CDR3 has 17 amino acids.

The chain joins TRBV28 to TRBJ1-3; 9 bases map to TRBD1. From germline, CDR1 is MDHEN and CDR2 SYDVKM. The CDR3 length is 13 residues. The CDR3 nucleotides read TGTGCAATAACAGGGGGCCCTGGAAACACCATATATTTT. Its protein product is CAITGGPGNTIYF.

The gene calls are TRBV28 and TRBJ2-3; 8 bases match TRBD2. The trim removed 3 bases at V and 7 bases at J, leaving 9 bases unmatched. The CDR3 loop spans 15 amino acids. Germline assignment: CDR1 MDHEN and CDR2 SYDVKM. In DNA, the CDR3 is TGTGCCAGCAGTTTGACGGGAGGGCCCGTACATACGCAGTATTTT. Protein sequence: CASSLTGGPVHTQYF.

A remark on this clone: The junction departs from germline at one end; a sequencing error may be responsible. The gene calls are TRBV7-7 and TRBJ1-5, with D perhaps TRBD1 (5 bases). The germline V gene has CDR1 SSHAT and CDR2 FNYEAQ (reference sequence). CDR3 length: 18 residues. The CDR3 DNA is TGTGCTAGCAGCCTGAACCCCGGGGGACGTTGGAACAATCAGCCCCAGCATTTT. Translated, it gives CASSLNPGGRWNNQPQHF.

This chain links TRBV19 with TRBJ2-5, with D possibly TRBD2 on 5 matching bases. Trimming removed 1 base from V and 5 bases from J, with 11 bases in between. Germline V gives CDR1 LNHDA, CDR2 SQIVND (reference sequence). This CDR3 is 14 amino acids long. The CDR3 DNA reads TGTGCCAGTAGTATAGGGTCGGAGCGGGAGACCCAGTACTTC. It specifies CASSIGSERETQYF.

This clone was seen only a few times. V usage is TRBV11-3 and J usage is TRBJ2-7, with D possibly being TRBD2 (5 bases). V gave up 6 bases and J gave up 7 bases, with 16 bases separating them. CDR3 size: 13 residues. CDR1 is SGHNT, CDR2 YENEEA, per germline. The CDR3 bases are TGTGCCAGCAGTGTAGGGTTGACGGGGGAGCAGTACTTC. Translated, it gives CASSVGLTGEQYF.